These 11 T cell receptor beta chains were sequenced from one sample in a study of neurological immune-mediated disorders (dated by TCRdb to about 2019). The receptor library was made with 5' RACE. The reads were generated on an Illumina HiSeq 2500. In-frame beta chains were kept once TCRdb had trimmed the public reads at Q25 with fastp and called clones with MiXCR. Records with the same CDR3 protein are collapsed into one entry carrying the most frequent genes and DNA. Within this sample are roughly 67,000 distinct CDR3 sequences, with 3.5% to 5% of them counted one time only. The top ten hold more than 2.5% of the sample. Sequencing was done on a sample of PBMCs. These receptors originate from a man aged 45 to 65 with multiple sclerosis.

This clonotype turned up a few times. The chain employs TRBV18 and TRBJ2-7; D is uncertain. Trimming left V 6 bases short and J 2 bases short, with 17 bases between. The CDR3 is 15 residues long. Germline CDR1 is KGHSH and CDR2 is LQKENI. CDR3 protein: CASSLGAEGAYEQYV. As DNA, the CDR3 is TGTGCCAGCTCGCTTGGTGCAGAAGGCGCCTACGAGCAGTACGTC.

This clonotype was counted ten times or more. Written as DNA, the CDR3 is TGTGCCAGCAGCTTAACGCGGGGGGTAGGCACAGATACGCAGTATTTT. It specifies CASSLTRGVGTDTQYF. The rearrangement uses TRBV7-9 and TRBJ2-3; TRBD2 matches at 8 bases. The V and J ends lost 2 bases and 1 base, in that order; junction bases with no gene match: 5. The CDR3 has 16 residues. Germline-derived CDR1 and CDR2 are SEHNR and FQNEAQ (reference sequence).

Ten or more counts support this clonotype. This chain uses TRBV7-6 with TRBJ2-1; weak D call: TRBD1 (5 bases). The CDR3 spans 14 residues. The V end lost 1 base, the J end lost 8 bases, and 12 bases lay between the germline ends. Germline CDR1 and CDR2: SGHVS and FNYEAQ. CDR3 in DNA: TGTGCCAGCAGCTTAGTGGGCAGGGCGGATGAGCAGTTCTTC. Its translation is CASSLVGRADEQFF.

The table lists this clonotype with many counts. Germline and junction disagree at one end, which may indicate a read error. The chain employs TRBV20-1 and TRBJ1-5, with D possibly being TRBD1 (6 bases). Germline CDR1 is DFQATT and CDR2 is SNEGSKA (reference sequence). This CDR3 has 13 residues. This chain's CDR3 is CSAITGSNQPQNF. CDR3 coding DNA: TGCAGTGCTATTACAGGGAGCAATCAGCCCCAGAATTTT.

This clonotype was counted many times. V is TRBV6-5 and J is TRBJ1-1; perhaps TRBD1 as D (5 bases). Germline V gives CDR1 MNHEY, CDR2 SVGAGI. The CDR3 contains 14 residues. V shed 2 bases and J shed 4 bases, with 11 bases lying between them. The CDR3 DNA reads TGTGCCAGCAGTTACGGAGGGGCCCCCACTGAAGCTTTCTTT. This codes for CASSYGGAPTEAFF.

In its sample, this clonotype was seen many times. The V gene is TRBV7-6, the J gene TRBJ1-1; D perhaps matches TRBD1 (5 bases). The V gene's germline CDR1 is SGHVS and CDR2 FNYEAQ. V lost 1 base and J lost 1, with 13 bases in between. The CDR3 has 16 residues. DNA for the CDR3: TGTGCCAGCAGCTTAGGAAGTCTGGGGACGAACACTGAAGCTTTCTTT. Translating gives CASSLGSLGTNTEAFF.

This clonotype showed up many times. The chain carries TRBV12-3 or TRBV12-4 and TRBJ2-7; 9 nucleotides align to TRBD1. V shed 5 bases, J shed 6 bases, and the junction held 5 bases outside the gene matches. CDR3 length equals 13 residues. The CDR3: CASSPDRGGEQYF. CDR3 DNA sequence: TGTGCCAGCAGTCCGGACAGGGGAGGCGAGCAGTACTTC.

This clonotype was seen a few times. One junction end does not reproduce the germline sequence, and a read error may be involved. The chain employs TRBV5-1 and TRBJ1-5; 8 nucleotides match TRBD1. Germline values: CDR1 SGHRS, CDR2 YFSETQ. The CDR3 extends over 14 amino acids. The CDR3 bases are TGCGCCAGCAGCCCCGACAGGGGAGATCAGCCCCAGAATTTT. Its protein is CASSPDRGDQPQNF.

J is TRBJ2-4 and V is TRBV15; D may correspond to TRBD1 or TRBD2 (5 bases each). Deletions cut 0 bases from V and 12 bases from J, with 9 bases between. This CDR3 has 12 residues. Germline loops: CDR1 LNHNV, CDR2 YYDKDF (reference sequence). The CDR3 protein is CATSRDIGTQYF. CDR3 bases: TGTGCCACCAGCAGAGATATCGGGACTCAGTACTTC. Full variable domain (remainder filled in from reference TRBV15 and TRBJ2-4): DAMVIQNPRYQVTQFGKPVTLSCSQTLNHNVMYWYQQKSSQAPKLLFHYYDKDFNNEADTPDNFQSRRPNTSFCFLDIRSPGLGDTAMYLCATSRDIGTQYFGAGTRLSVL.

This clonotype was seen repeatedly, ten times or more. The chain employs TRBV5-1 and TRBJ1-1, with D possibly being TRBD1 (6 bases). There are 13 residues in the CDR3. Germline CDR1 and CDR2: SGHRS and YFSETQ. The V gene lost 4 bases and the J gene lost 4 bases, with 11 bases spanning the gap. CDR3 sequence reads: CASSREGGTEAFF. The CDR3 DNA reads TGCGCCAGCAGCCGTGAAGGGGGCACTGAAGCTTTCTTT.

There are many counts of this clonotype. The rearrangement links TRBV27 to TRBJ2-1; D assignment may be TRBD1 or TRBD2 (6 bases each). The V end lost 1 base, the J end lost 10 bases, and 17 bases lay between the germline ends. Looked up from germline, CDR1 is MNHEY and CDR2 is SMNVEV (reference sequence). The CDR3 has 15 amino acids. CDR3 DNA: TGTGCCAGCAGTTTATTTTTTAGAGGGGGGCGGGAGCAGTTCTTC. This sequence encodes CASSLFFRGGREQFF.